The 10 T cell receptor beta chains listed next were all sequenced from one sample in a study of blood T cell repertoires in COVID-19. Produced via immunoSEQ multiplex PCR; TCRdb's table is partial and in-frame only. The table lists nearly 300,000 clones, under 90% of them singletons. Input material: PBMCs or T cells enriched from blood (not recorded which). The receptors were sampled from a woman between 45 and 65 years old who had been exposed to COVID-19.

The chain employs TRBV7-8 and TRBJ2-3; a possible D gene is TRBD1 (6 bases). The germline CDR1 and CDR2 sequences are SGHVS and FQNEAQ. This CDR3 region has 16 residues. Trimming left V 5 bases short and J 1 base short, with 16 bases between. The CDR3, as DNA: TGTGCCAGCAGCCCACACAGGGTCCCCCGCACAGATACGCAGTATTTT. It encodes CASSPHRVPRTDTQYF.

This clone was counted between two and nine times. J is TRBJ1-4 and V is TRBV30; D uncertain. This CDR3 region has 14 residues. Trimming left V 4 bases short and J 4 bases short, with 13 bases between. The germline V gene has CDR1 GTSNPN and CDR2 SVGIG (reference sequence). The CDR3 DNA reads TGTGCCTGGAACGTGGCAAGTCTTAATGAAAAACTGTTTTTT. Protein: CAWNVASLNEKLFF.

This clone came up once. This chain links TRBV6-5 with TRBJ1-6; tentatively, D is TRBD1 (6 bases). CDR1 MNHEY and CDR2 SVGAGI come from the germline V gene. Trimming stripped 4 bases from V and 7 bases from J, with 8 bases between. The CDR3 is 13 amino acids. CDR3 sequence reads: CASSSQGNSPLHF. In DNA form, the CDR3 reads TGTGCCAGCAGTTCCCAGGGGAATTCACCCCTCCACTTT.

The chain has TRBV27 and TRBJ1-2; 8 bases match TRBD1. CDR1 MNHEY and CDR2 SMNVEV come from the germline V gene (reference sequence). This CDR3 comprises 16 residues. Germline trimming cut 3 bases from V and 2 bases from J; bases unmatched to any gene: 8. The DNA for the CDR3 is TGTGCCAGCAGTTTTAACTCCTACAGGGGGAACTATGGCTACACCTTC. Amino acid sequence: CASSFNSYRGNYGYTF.

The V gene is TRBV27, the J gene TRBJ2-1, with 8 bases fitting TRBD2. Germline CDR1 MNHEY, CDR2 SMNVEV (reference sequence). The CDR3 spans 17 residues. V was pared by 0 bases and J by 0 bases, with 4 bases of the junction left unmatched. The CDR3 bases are TGTGCCAGCAGTTTATCCCCGGGGGGGAGCTCCTACAATGAGCAGTTCTTC. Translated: CASSLSPGGSSYNEQFF.

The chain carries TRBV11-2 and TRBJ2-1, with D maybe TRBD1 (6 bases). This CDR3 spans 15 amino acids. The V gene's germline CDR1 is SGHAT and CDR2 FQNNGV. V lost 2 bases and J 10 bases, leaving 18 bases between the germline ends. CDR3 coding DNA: TGTGCCAGCAGCTTAAATAGGGGGTCTTCGCGGGAGCAGTTCTTC. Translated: CASSLNRGSSREQFF.

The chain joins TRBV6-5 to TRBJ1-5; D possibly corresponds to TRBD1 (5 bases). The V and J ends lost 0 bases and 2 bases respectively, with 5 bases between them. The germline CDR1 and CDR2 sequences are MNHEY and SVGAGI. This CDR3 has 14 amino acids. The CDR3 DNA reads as TGTGCCAGCAGTTACTCACAGGGCAATCAGCCCCAGCATTTT. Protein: CASSYSQGNQPQHF.

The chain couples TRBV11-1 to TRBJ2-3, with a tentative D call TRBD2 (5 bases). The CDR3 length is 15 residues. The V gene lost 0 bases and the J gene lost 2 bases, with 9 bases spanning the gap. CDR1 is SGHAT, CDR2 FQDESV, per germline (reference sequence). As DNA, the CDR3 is TGTGCCAGCAGCTTAGCGGGAGTGAACACAGATACGCAGTATTTT. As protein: CASSLAGVNTDTQYF.

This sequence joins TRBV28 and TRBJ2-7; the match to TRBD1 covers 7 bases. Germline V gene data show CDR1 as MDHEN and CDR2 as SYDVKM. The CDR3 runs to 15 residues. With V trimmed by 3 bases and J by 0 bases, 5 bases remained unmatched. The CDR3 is CASSFPGQLSYEQYF. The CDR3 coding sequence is TGTGCCAGCAGTTTCCCGGGACAGCTCTCCTACGAGCAGTACTTC.

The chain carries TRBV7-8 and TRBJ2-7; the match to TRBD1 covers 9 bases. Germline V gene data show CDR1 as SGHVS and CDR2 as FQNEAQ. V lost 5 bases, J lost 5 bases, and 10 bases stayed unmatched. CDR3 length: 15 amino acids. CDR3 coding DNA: TGTGCCAGCAGCCCGATCCGGGACAGGGTCAACGAGCAGTACTTC. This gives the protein CASSPIRDRVNEQYF.